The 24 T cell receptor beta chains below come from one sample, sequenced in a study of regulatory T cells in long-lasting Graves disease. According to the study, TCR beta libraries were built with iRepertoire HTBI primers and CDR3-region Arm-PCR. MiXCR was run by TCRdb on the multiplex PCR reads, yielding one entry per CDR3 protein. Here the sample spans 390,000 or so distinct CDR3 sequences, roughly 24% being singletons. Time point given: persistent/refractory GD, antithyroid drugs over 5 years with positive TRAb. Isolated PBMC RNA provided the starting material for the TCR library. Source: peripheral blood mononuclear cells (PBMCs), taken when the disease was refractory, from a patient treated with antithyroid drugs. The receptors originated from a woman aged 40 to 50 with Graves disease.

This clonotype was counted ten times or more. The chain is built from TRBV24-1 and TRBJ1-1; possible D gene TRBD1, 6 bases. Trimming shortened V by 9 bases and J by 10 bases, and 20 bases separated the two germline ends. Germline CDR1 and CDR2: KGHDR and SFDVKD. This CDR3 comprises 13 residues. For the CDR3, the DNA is TGTGCCACCCGAAACCCCCACAGGGTTGGAGCTTTCTTT. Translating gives CATRNPHRVGAFF.

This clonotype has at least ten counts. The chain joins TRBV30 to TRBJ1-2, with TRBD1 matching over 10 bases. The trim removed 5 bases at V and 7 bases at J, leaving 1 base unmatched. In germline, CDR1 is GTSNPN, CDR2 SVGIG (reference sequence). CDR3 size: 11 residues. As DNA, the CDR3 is TGTGCCTGGGGGACAGGGGCTGGCTACACCTTC. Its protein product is CAWGTGAGYTF.

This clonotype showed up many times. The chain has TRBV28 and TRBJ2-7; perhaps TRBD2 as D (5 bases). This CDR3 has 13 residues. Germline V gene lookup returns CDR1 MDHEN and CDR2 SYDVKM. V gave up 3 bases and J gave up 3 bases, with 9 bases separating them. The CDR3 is CASSFGAGYEQYF. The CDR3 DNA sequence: TGTGCCAGCAGTTTTGGTGCGGGCTACGAGCAGTACTTC. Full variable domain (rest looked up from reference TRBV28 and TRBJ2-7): DVKVTQSSRYLVKRTGEKVFLECVQDMDHENMFWYRQDPGLGLRLIYFSYDVKMKEKGDIPEGYSVSREKKERFSLILESASTNQTSMYLCASSFGAGYEQYFGPGTRLTVT.

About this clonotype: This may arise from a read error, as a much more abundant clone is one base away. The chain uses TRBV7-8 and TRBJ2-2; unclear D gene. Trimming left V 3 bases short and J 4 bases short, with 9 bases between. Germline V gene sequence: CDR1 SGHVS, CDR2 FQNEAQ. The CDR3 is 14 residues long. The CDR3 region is CASSFSQTTGELFF. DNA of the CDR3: TGTGCCAGCAGCTTCAGTCAAACCACCGGGGAGCTGTTTTTT.

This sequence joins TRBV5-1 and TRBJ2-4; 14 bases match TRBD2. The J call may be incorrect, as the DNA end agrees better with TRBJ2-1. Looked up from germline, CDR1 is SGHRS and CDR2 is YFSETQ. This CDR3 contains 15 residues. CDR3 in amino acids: CASSLGTSGSMSQFF. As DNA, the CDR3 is TGCGCCAGCAGCTTAGGGACTAGCGGGAGTATGTCGCAGTTCTTC.

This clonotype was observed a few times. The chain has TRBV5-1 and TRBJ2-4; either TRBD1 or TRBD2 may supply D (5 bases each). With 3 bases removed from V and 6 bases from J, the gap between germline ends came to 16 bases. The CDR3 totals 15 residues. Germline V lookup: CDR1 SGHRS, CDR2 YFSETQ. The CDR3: CASSSMGERGNIQYF. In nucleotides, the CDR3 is TGCGCCAGCAGCTCCATGGGGGAGAGAGGAAACATTCAGTACTTC.

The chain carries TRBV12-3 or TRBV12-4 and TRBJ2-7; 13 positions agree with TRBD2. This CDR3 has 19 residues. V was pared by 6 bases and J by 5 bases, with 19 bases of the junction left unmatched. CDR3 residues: CASSPAPGLAGREHHEQYF. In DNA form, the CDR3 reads TGTGCCAGCAGCCCCGCACCGGGACTAGCGGGGAGGGAGCACCACGAGCAGTACTTC.

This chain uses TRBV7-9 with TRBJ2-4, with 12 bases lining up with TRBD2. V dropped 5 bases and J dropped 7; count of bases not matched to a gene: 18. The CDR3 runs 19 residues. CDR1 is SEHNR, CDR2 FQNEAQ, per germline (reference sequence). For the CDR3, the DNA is TGTGCCAGCAGCCTAGGGACTAGCGGGCCAAGGGCCTCAAACAACATTCAGTACTTC. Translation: CASSLGTSGPRASNNIQYF. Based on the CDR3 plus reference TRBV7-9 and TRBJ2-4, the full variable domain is DTGVSQNPRHKITKRGQNVTFRCDPISEHNRLYWYRQTLGQGPEFLTYFQNEAQLEKSRLLSDRFSAERPKGSFSTLEIQRTEQGDSAMYLCASSLGTSGPRASNNIQYFGAGTRLSVL.

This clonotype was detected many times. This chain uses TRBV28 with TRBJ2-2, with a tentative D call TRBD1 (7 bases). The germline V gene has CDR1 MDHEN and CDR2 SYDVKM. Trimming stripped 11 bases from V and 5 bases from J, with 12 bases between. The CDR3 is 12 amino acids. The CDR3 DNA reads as TGTGCCCAGGGGGGCGGGACCGGGGAGCTGTTTTTT. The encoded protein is CAQGGGTGELFF.

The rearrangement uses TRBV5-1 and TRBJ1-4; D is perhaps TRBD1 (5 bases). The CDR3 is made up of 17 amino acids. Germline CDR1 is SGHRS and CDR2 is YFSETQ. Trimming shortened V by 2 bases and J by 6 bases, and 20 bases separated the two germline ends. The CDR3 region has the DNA TGCGCCAGCAGCTTAGGGCCAGGGAGGTGGATTGATGAAAAACTGTTTTTT. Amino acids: CASSLGPGRWIDEKLFF.

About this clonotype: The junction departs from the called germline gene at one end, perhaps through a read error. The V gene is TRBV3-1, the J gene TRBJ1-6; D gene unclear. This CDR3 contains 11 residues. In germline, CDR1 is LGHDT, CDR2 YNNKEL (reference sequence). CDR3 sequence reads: CASSHNSPPHF. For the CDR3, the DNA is TGTGCCAGCAGCCACAACTCACCCCCCCACTTT.

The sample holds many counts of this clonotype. In DNA form, the CDR3 reads TGTGCCAGCAGTCCACATATCGAGAACACTGAAGCTTTCTTT. Encoded protein: CASSPHIENTEAFF. This chain uses TRBV28 with TRBJ1-1; D unresolved. CDR1 and CDR2 (germline): MDHEN, SYDVKM. The V end was cut by 5 bases, the J end by 1 base, with 11 bases between. CDR3 length: 14 amino acids.

DNA for the CDR3: TGTGCCAGCAGTTGGCCCCTTAAGAATGAGCAGTTCTTC. Residues: CASSWPLKNEQFF. V is TRBV28 and J is TRBJ2-1, with D unresolved. The CDR3 sequence is 13 residues long. Germline lookup yields CDR1 MDHEN and CDR2 SYDVKM. V shed 4 bases and J shed 7 bases, with 11 bases lying between them.

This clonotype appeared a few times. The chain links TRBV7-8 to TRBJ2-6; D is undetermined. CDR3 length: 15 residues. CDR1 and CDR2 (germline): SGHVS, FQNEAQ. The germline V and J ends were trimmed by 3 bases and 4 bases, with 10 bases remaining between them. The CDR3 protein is CASSFRRGGANVLTF. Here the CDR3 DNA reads TGTGCCAGCAGCTTCAGACGAGGCGGGGCCAACGTCCTGACTTTC.

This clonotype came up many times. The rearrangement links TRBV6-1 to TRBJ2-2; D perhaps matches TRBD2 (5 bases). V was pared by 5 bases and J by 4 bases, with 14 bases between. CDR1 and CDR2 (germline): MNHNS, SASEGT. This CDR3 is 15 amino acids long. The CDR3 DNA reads TGTGCCAGCAGTCACATCATTGAGGGCACCGGGGAGCTGTTTTTT. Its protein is CASSHIIEGTGELFF.

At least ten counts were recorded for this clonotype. The CDR3 DNA sequence: TGTGCCAGCAGCTTATATCCCAGGGAGTTTAGCAATCAGCCCCAGCATTTT. Amino acid sequence: CASSLYPREFSNQPQHF. This chain connects TRBV11-2 to TRBJ1-5; a possible D gene is TRBD1 (5 bases). V lost 2 bases and J lost 0, with 14 bases in between. Germline lookup yields CDR1 SGHAT and CDR2 FQNNGV. CDR3 size: 17 residues. Looking up the rest from reference TRBV11-2 and TRBJ1-5 gives the full variable domain: EAGVAQSPRYKIIEKRQSVAFWCNPISGHATLYWYQQILGQGPKLLIQFQNNGVVDDSQLPKDRFSAERLKGVDSTLKIQPAKLEDSAVYLCASSLYPREFSNQPQHFGDGTRLSIL.

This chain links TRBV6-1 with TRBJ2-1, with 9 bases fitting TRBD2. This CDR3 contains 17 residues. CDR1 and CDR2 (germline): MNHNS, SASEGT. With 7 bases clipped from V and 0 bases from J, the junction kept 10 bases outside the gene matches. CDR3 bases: TGTGCCAGCATGGGGTCCCATAGCGGGAGCTCCTACAATGAGCAGTTCTTC. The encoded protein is CASMGSHSGSSYNEQFF.

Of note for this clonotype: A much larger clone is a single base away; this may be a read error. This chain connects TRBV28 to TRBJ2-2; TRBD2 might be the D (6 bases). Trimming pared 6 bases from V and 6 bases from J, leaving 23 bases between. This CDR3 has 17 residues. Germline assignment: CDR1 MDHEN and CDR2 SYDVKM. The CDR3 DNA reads TGTGCCAGCAGCCCTCTGGACGGGACTTTTAACGCCGGGGAGCTGTTTTTT. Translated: CASSPLDGTFNAGELFF. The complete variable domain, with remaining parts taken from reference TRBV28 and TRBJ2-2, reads DVKVTQSSRYLVKRTGEKVFLECVQDMDHENMFWYRQDPGLGLRLIYFSYDVKMKEKGDIPEGYSVSREKKERFSLILESASTNQTSMYLCASSPLDGTFNAGELFFGEGSRLTVL.

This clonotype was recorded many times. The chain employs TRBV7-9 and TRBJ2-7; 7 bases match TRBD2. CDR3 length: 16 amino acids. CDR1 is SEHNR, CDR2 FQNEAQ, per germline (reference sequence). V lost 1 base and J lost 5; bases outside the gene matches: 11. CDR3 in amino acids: CASSLEGGGSLHEQYF. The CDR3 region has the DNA TGTGCCAGCAGCTTAGAGGGAGGCGGGAGTCTCCACGAGCAGTACTTC.

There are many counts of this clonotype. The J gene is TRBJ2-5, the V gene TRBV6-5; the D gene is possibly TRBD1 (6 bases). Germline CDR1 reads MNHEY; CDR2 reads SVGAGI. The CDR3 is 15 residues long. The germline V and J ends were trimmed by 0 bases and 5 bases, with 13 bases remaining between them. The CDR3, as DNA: TGTGCCAGCAGTTACTCGGGGGCCAACTCGGAGACCCAGTACTTC. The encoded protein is CASSYSGANSETQYF.

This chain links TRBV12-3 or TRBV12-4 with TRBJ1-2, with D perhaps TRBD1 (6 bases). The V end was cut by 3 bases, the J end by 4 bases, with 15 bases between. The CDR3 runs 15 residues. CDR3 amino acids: CASSLGASPSYGYTF. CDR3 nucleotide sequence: TGTGCCAGCAGTTTGGGGGCGTCCCCAAGCTATGGCTACACCTTC.

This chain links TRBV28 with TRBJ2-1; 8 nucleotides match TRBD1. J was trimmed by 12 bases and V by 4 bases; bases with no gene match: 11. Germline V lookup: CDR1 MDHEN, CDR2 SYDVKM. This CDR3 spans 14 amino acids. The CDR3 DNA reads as TGTGCCAGCAGTTATGGGACAGGAACGCTGGGGCAGTTCTTC. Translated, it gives CASSYGTGTLGQFF.

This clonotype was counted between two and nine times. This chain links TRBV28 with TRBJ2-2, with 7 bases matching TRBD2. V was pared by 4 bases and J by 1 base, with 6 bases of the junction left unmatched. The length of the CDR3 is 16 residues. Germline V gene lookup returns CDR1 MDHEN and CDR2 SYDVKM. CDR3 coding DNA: TGTGCCAGCAGTTGGGATGGCGGGAGGAACACCGGGGAGCTGTTTTTT. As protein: CASSWDGGRNTGELFF. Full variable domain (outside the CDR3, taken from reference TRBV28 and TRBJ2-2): DVKVTQSSRYLVKRTGEKVFLECVQDMDHENMFWYRQDPGLGLRLIYFSYDVKMKEKGDIPEGYSVSREKKERFSLILESASTNQTSMYLCASSWDGGRNTGELFFGEGSRLTVL.

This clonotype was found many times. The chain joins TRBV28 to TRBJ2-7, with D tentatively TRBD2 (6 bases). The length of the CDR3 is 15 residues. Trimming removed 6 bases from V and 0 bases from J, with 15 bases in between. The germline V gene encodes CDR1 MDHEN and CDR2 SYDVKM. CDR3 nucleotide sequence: TGTGCCAGCAGCATGGGCGGGGATAGCTCCTACGAGCAGTACTTC. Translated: CASSMGGDSSYEQYF.